The 20 T cell receptor beta chains below all came from one sample that was sequenced in a study of blood T cell repertoires in COVID-19. Method: immunoSEQ multiplex PCR; TCRdb's copy keeps in-frame clones and lacks some. This table holds around 100,000 clones, 85% to 90% found once. Sequencing was carried out using peripheral blood. The receptor source for this set is a human donor in a cohort sampled during active COVID-19.

This rearrangement joins TRBV29-1 to TRBJ2-3, with TRBD1 as a possible D gene (5 bases). The V end was cut by 1 base, the J end by 2 bases, with 10 bases between. The CDR3 loop spans 14 amino acids. CDR1 and CDR2 (germline): SQVTM, ANQGSEA. CDR3 amino acids: CSVEGQGFTDTQYF. For the CDR3, the DNA is TGCAGCGTTGAAGGCCAGGGATTCACAGATACGCAGTATTTT.

This sequence joins TRBV9 and TRBJ1-1, with 8 bases lining up with TRBD1. Germline V gene sequence: CDR1 SGDLS, CDR2 YYNGEE. After removal of 4 bases from V and 5 bases from J, the junction contained 7 bases not matched to a gene. The CDR3 sequence is 14 residues long. As DNA, the CDR3 is TGTGCCAGCAGCCCACGGACAGGGAGAACTGAAGCTTTCTTT. It yields the protein CASSPRTGRTEAFF. The entire variable domain, with the rest obtained from reference TRBV9 and TRBJ1-1, is as follows: DSGVTQTPKHLITATGQRVTLRCSPRSGDLSVYWYQQSLDQGLQFLIQYYNGEERAKGNILERFSAQQFPDLHSELNLSSLELGDSALYFCASSPRTGRTEAFFGQGTRLTVV.

This clone was recorded only once. The chain links TRBV2 to TRBJ2-5, with 11 bases identical to TRBD2. CDR3 length equals 16 residues. Germline V gives CDR1 SNHLY, CDR2 FYNNEI. V shed 3 bases, J shed 4 bases, and the junction held 7 bases outside the gene matches. For the CDR3, the DNA is TGTGCCAGCAGTGACGTAGCGGGAGGGATGGGAGAGACCCAGTACTTC. Its protein product is CASSDVAGGMGETQYF.

The chain uses TRBV7-9 and TRBJ1-6; TRBD1 matches at 9 bases. Germline loops: CDR1 SEHNR, CDR2 FQNEAQ (reference sequence). V was clipped by 5 bases and J by 6 bases; unmatched bases: 8. There are 16 residues in the CDR3. CDR3 bases: TGTGCCAGCAGCCTAAGCCCGGGACAGGGTAATTCACCCCTCCACTTT. Protein: CASSLSPGQGNSPLHF.

This clone was counted between two and nine times. The CDR3 here is CASRNPGARNTEAFF. DNA for the CDR3: TGTGCCAGTAGGAACCCAGGGGCCAGGAACACTGAAGCTTTCTTT. The chain joins TRBV19 to TRBJ1-1; a possible D gene is TRBD1 (6 bases). Trimming took 6 bases from V and 1 from J, leaving 15 bases between them. Germline V gives CDR1 LNHDA, CDR2 SQIVND (reference sequence). This CDR3 has 15 residues.

In its sample, this clone was seen a few times. This chain joins TRBV3-1 (or the pseudogene TRBV3-2) and TRBJ2-5, with 15 bases fitting TRBD2. Germline trimming cut 4 bases from V and 1 base from J; bases unmatched to any gene: 4. This CDR3 is 17 amino acids long. Germline lookup yields CDR1 LGHDT and CDR2 YNNKEL (reference sequence). This chain's CDR3 is CASSPGTSGRLQETQYF. The CDR3, as DNA: TGTGCCAGCAGCCCCGGGACTAGCGGGAGGCTCCAAGAGACCCAGTACTTC.

The CDR3 bases are TGTGCCAGCAGTCTACCGGAGCGGAGTGAGCAGTTCTTC. Its protein product is CASSLPERSEQFF. The chain links TRBV11-3 to TRBJ2-1, with a possible D match to TRBD2 (5 bases). The V end was cut by 6 bases, the J end by 9 bases, with 15 bases between. CDR3 length: 13 residues. From germline, CDR1 is SGHNT and CDR2 YENEEA. Supplemented by reference TRBV11-3 and TRBJ2-1, the full variable domain reads EAGVVQSPRYKIIEKKQPVAFWCNPISGHNTLYWYLQNLGQGPELLIRYENEEAVDDSQLPKDRFSAERLKGVDSTLKIQPAELGDSAVYLCASSLPERSEQFFGPGTRLTVL.

The CDR3, as DNA: TGTGCCAGCAGCCCAACGATGGTCAGTCAGCCCCAGCATTTT. Encoded protein: CASSPTMVSQPQHF. The chain has TRBV9 and TRBJ1-5; D is unclear. CDR1 and CDR2 from the germline V gene are SGDLS and YYNGEE. The CDR3 is made up of 14 amino acids. V was trimmed by 4 bases and J by 6 bases, leaving 14 bases between them.

The chain recombines TRBV19 with TRBJ2-7, with D tentatively TRBD2 (6 bases). Germline V gene lookup returns CDR1 LNHDA and CDR2 SQIVND (reference sequence). There are 13 residues in the CDR3. With 5 bases removed from V and 3 bases from J, the gap between germline ends came to 11 bases. The CDR3 region is CASSPGLDYEQYF. The CDR3 DNA reads TGTGCCAGTAGTCCGGGACTCGACTACGAGCAGTACTTC.

CDR3: CASSLGWEKTYEQYF. DNA for the CDR3: TGCGCCAGCAGCCTGGGCTGGGAGAAAACCTACGAGCAGTACTTC. The rearrangement joins TRBV5-1 to TRBJ2-7; a possible D gene is TRBD2 (5 bases). Looked up from germline, CDR1 is SGHRS and CDR2 is YFSETQ. With 4 bases removed from V and 2 bases from J, the gap between germline ends came to 16 bases. This CDR3 has 15 residues.

This rearrangement joins TRBV18 to TRBJ2-1; TRBD2 agrees at 9 bases. Germline lookup yields CDR1 KGHSH and CDR2 LQKENI. This CDR3 has 18 amino acids. The J segment lost 4 bases and the V segment lost 3 bases, leaving 13 bases of the junction unmatched. The CDR3 sequence: CASSPGGRVVLVYNEQFF. DNA of the CDR3: TGTGCCAGCTCACCCGGCGGGAGGGTCGTTCTAGTTTACAATGAGCAGTTCTTC.

The chain links TRBV3-1 (or the pseudogene TRBV3-2) to TRBJ1-3, with unresolved D. V gave up 1 base and J gave up 0 bases, with 10 bases separating them. CDR1 and CDR2 (germline): LGHDT, YNNKEL (reference sequence). This CDR3 is built from 16 residues. The chain's CDR3 is CASSQVTVYSGNTIYF. The CDR3 DNA is TGTGCCAGCAGCCAAGTCACAGTGTACTCTGGAAACACCATATATTTT.

The chain is built from TRBV2 and TRBJ2-3; D might be TRBD1 (6 bases). The CDR3 loop spans 13 amino acids. Germline-derived CDR1 and CDR2 are SNHLY and FYNNEI. Trimming cost V 3 bases and J 6 bases, with 10 bases left between them. In nucleotides, the CDR3 is TGTGCCAGCAGTGAGTACAGGGCCGATACGCAGTATTTT. Translated: CASSEYRADTQYF.

The chain combines TRBV5-8 with TRBJ2-4, with D tentatively TRBD1 (6 bases). The CDR3 is 16 amino acids. Deletions cut 5 bases from V and 0 bases from J, with 15 bases between. Germline CDR1 is SGHTS and CDR2 is YDEGEE. The CDR3: CASSSGVSLAKNIQYF. The CDR3 region has the DNA TGTGCCAGCAGTTCAGGGGTATCCCTAGCCAAAAACATTCAGTACTTC.

The chain employs TRBV5-1 and TRBJ1-4; D gene uncertain. Germline lookup yields CDR1 SGHRS and CDR2 YFSETQ. The CDR3 loop spans 17 amino acids. The germline V and J ends were trimmed by 1 base and 0 bases, with 13 bases remaining between them. The DNA of the CDR3 is TGCGCCAGCAGCTTGAACCCCAGACAAACAACTAATGAAAAACTGTTTTTT. It translates to CASSLNPRQTTNEKLFF.

This chain links TRBV5-8 with TRBJ1-1; D uncertain. The germline CDR1 and CDR2 sequences are SGHTS and YDEGEE. Deletions cut 4 bases from V and 3 bases from J, with 10 bases between. The CDR3 has 13 amino acids. The CDR3 here is CASSKKTDTEAFF. CDR3 DNA: TGTGCCAGCAGCAAAAAAACAGACACTGAAGCTTTCTTT.

This clone has a single count. The chain employs TRBV27 and TRBJ2-1, with TRBD2 matching 7 bases. The length of the CDR3 is 16 residues. V shed 6 bases and J 7 bases; nucleotides not matched to a gene: 15. CDR1 and CDR2 from the germline V gene are MNHEY and SMNVEV (reference sequence). The CDR3 nucleotides are TGTGCCAGCAGCCGACAGTTGATAGCGGGTTTAAATGAGCAGTTCTTC. Its translation is CASSRQLIAGLNEQFF.

V and J are TRBV10-2 and TRBJ2-1; 9 nucleotides match TRBD2. This CDR3 comprises 15 residues. After removal of 7 bases from V and 5 bases from J, the junction contained 9 bases not matched to a gene. Germline CDR1 and CDR2: WSHSY and SAAADI. CDR3 protein: CASKLAGAPDNEQFF. CDR3 nucleotides: TGCGCCAGCAAATTAGCGGGAGCTCCCGACAATGAGCAGTTCTTC.

This rearrangement joins TRBV14 to TRBJ2-7; 11 bases agree with TRBD2. The CDR3 runs to 18 residues. After removal of 0 bases from V and 2 bases from J, the junction contained 9 bases not matched to a gene. Germline assignment: CDR1 SGHDN and CDR2 FVKESK. The CDR3 region is CASSQDLWASGGTYEQYF. CDR3 sequence (DNA): TGTGCCAGCAGCCAAGATTTATGGGCTAGCGGGGGGACCTACGAGCAGTACTTC.

The J gene is TRBJ1-1, the V gene TRBV5-4; D not resolved. The V and J ends lost 0 bases and 0 bases respectively, with 6 bases between them. The V gene's germline CDR1 is SGHNT and CDR2 YYREEE (reference sequence). This CDR3 region has 14 residues. In DNA form, the CDR3 reads TGTGCCAGCAGCTTGGGACTTCTGAACACTGAAGCTTTCTTT. Protein product: CASSLGLLNTEAFF.